A single T cell receptor beta chain is shown here with its context. Its binding antigen is unknown. No quality values exist for individual bases; no much larger clone is one base distant. Genomic DNA was used as template for profiling of TCR beta VDJ combinations and CDR3 sequences. TCR repertoire sequencing was run on an Illumina HiSeq 2000. Regarding the original processing steps: TRBV/TRBJ rearrangement plots, CDR3 size and DJ length profiles, and Simpson's diversity index were used to evaluate the repertoires. The immunodominant clone was defined as the most abundant DNA sequence in deep sequencing data. CDR3 amino acid sequences were screened for sharing across subjects and were compared with published repertoires and the VDJdb database. TCRdb's own reprocessing of the public reads used fastp at Q25 and MiXCR and kept productive beta chains. Rows merge per CDR3 protein into single entries with the most common DNA and genes. The V and J calls follow TCRdb's processing rather than the paper's. The sample table contains roughly 280,000 distinct CDR3 sequences; only one count was recorded for 45% to 65% of them. The biggest ten clones account for under 1.5% of the sample.

Expansion of CD8+CD57+ cells had been shown by flow cytometry in the patients chosen for sequencing. Severe acquired aplastic anemia was diagnosed in all patients according to International Study of Aplastic Anemia and Agranulocytosis and Camitta criteria. At the time blood was sampled, none of the patients had received any therapy. In the study, sorted CD4+ and CD8+ blood T cells from patients with severe aplastic anemia and from healthy subjects underwent deep sequencing of TCR repertoires. Patients were enrolled under clinicaltrials.gov protocols 00001620, 01623167, 00001397, 00071045, 00081523 and 00961064 in the USA. Ficoll-Paque density gradient centrifugation was used to isolate peripheral blood mononuclear cells. Before DNA was extracted, CD4+ and CD8+ T cells were sorted using either FACS or magnetic beads. These data originate in a study of CD8+CD57+ T cells in acquired aplastic anemia listed by TCRdb under 2018. Regarding the study in general: DNA extracted from sorted CD4+ and CD8+ cells had a mean of around 3 ug, with a range of about 0.18 to 27.4 ug. A CD8+CD57+ expansion meant a frequency higher than the mean frequency seen in healthy subjects.

What the study reported, not specific to this receptor: Twenty-nine CD8+ CDR3 sequences were found to be shared between patients and controls, but these sequences appeared to be highly expressed in patients and within the immunodominant clones of the patients. CD8+ Simpson's diversity did not differ significantly between patients and healthy controls (P=0.060).

The sequenced material came from sorted CD4+, CD8+, or CD8+CD57+ T cells (not recorded which) from PBMCs. The clonotype originates from a human donor with aplastic anemia.

The CDR3 reads as follows: CASSPDGGGESQETQYF. The sequenced DNA is TGTGCCAGCAGCCCCGACGGTGGGGGGGAGTCCCAGGAGACCCAGTACTTC. Recombination linked TRBV7-3 to TRBJ2-5; 7 bases in the junction line up with TRBD2. V and J are trimmed by 5 bases and 5 bases, and the gene matches miss 17 bases of the junction. From a lookup of the germline V gene, CDR1 and CDR2 are SGHTA and FQGTGA. From the cysteine through the phenylalanine, the CDR3 covers 17 amino acids. This entry keeps only the CDR3 DNA: 51 bases, framed from base 1.